Listed below are T cell receptor beta chains from one sample, sequenced in a study of identical twins. TCRdb re-analysed the 5' RACE reads in MiXCR, keeping a single row per CDR3 protein. This sample has some 730,000 distinct CDR3 sequences, with 15% to 20% found just once. These same data were also listed under a study on T cells expressing NK-cell markers.

Material: PBMCs. The receptors were gathered from a young woman in good health. The CDR3 runs from the conserved cysteine through the conserved F or W. D genes are given only for firm matches. Where a row states a size, it is once, few, many or the class of an expanded clone; other rows omit it.

CDR3: CSAPQSTDTQYF
DNA: TGCAGTGCGCCGCAGAGCACAGATACGCAGTATTTT
size: .
D: .
V: TRBV20-1
J: TRBJ2-3

CDR3: CASSHRRESPTNEQFF
DNA: TGTGCCAGCAGTCATAGACGGGAGAGCCCCACTAATGAGCAGTTCTTC
size: few
D: .
V: TRBV7-2
J: TRBJ2-1

CDR3: CASSSGQALETQYF
DNA: TGCGCCAGCAGCTCCGGACAGGCGTTAGAGACCCAGTACTTC
size: .
D: TRBD1
V: TRBV5-1
J: TRBJ2-5

CDR3: CSAQVPTGSYGYTF
DNA: TGCAGTGCCCAGGTGCCGACAGGTAGTTATGGCTACACCTTC
size: few
D: .
V: TRBV20-1
J: TRBJ1-2

CDR3: CSAQHGREDGQFF
DNA: TGCAGTGCCCAACACGGGCGGGAGGATGGTCAGTTCTTC
size: .
D: TRBD2
V: TRBV20-1
J: TRBJ2-1

CDR3: CASSLRLASGNEQFF
DNA: TGTGCCAGCAGCTTGAGGTTGGCTAGCGGCAATGAGCAGTTCTTC
size: .
D: TRBD2
V: TRBV7-2
J: TRBJ2-1

CDR3: CSVRGSSYEQYF
DNA: TGCAGCGTTCGGGGTAGCTCCTACGAGCAGTACTTC
size: few
D: .
V: TRBV29-1
J: TRBJ2-7

CDR3: CASSPSRGPGEAFF
DNA: TGTGCCAGCAGCCCTTCTCGGGGGCCGGGTGAAGCTTTCTTT
size: .
D: .
V: TRBV7-9
J: TRBJ1-1

CDR3: CATSGGGAYNEQFF
DNA: TGTGCCACCAGTGGGGGGGGCGCCTACAATGAGCAGTTCTTC
size: few
D: .
V: TRBV24-1
J: TRBJ2-1

CDR3: CASKRGYQETQYF
DNA: TGTGCCAGCAAGAGGGGGTACCAAGAGACCCAGTACTTC
size: few
D: .
V: TRBV6-1
J: TRBJ2-5

CDR3: CASSPGLRDAEEQYF
DNA: TGTGCCAGCAGCCCCGGGCTCAGGGATGCGGAGGAGCAGTACTTC
size: .
D: .
V: TRBV13
J: TRBJ2-7

CDR3: CASSFLRVVSNEQFF
DNA: TGTGCCAGCAGCTTTTTGAGGGTGGTTAGTAATGAGCAGTTCTTC
size: few
D: .
V: TRBV7-9
J: TRBJ2-1

CDR3: CSVLRVKTDTQYF
DNA: TGCAGCGTTCTCAGGGTAAAAACAGATACGCAGTATTTT
size: few
D: .
V: TRBV29-1
J: TRBJ2-3

CDR3: CATAPTPLTYEQYF
DNA: TGCGCCACTGCCCCAACTCCACTCACCTACGAGCAGTACTTC
size: .
D: .
V: TRBV5-1
J: TRBJ2-7

CDR3: CASQRLQGRGGELFF
DNA: TGTGCCAGCCAAAGATTACAGGGTCGCGGCGGGGAGCTGTTTTTT
size: few
D: .
V: TRBV12-3/TRBV12-4
J: TRBJ2-2

CDR3: CAWSHIRDRGYEQYF
DNA: TGTGCCTGGAGTCATATCCGGGACAGGGGTTACGAGCAGTACTTC
size: .
D: TRBD1
V: TRBV30
J: TRBJ2-7

CDR3: CASSFQGGNEAFF
DNA: TGTGCCAGCAGTTTCCAGGGGGGTAATGAAGCTTTCTTT
size: .
D: TRBD1
V: TRBV7-2
J: TRBJ1-1

CDR3: CATSGGTEAFF
DNA: TGTGCCACATCGGGAGGGACTGAAGCTTTCTTT
size: once
D: .
V: TRBV19
J: TRBJ1-1

CDR3: CSATSGPDTQYF
DNA: TGCAGCGCTACTAGCGGTCCAGATACGCAGTATTTT
size: few
D: TRBD2
V: TRBV29-1
J: TRBJ2-3

CDR3: CASRTSATYEQYF
DNA: TGTGCCAGCAGGACGAGCGCCACCTACGAGCAGTACTTC
size: .
D: .
V: TRBV6-2/TRBV6-3
J: TRBJ2-7

CDR3: CASSSRTRKQYF
DNA: TGTGCCAGCAGCTCCCGGACTAGAAAGCAGTATTTT
size: .
D: TRBD2
V: TRBV13
J: TRBJ2-3

CDR3: CASSLTTGTYEQYF
DNA: TGTGCCAGCAGTCTCACGACGGGGACGTACGAGCAGTACTTC
size: once
D: .
V: TRBV27
J: TRBJ2-7

CDR3: CASSLDSGSSKTQYF
DNA: TGTGCCAGCAGCTTAGATAGCGGGAGTTCGAAGACCCAGTACTTC
size: .
D: TRBD2
V: TRBV7-2
J: TRBJ2-5

CDR3: CASSLAPPGPQHF
DNA: TGCGCCAGCAGCTTGGCACCACCGGGACCTCAGCATTTT
size: .
D: .
V: TRBV5-1
J: TRBJ1-5

CDR3: CASSYSRGWRVETQYF
DNA: TGTGCCAGCAGTTACTCGAGGGGGTGGAGAGTGGAGACCCAGTACTTC
size: .
D: .
V: TRBV6-5
J: TRBJ2-5

CDR3: CASSLTERERSEQFF
DNA: TGCGCCAGCAGCTTGACTGAGCGGGAACGTAGTGAGCAGTTCTTC
size: .
D: TRBD2
V: TRBV5-1
J: TRBJ2-1

CDR3: CASSLNREQGESGELFF
DNA: TGTGCCAGCAGCTTAAATCGGGAACAGGGAGAGAGCGGGGAGCTGTTTTTT
size: .
D: .
V: TRBV7-3
J: TRBJ2-2

CDR3: CASSYRRIYGYTF
DNA: TGTGCCAGCAGTTACCGACGGATCTATGGCTACACCTTC
size: .
D: .
V: TRBV6-2/TRBV6-3
J: TRBJ1-2

CDR3: CAMGQEPNYGYTF
DNA: TGTGCCATGGGACAGGAACCAAACTATGGCTACACCTTC
size: few
D: TRBD1
V: TRBV10-3
J: TRBJ1-2

CDR3: CASSPPGGRGNEQFF
DNA: TGTGCCAGCTCACCACCTGGCGGGAGGGGGAATGAGCAGTTCTTC
size: .
D: TRBD2
V: TRBV18
J: TRBJ2-1

CDR3: CASTWRYFGNYGYTF
DNA: TGTGCCAGCACGTGGCGGTATTTCGGGAACTATGGCTACACCTTC
size: .
D: .
V: TRBV12-3/TRBV12-4
J: TRBJ1-2

CDR3: CASSPVVAGYYNEQFF
DNA: TGTGCCAGCAGCCCGGTGGTAGCGGGGTATTACAATGAGCAGTTCTTC
size: few
D: TRBD2
V: TRBV5-5
J: TRBJ2-1

CDR3: CASSPNPPRQGKETQYF
DNA: TGTGCCAGCAGCCCCAACCCGCCCAGACAGGGGAAAGAGACCCAGTACTTC
size: few
D: TRBD1
V: TRBV7-2
J: TRBJ2-5

CDR3: CASSQIGTGAGNTIYF
DNA: TGCGCCAGCAGCCAAATTGGGACAGGGGCTGGAAACACCATATATTTT
size: many
D: TRBD1
V: TRBV4-3
J: TRBJ1-3

CDR3: CASSAGGSSYNEQFF
DNA: TGTGCCAGCAGCGCGGGGGGGAGCTCCTACAATGAGCAGTTCTTC
size: many
D: TRBD2
V: TRBV6-1
J: TRBJ2-1

CDR3: CASSVGINYRASYGYTF
DNA: TGTGCCAGCAGCGTAGGCATTAATTACAGGGCCTCCTATGGCTACACCTTC
size: .
D: .
V: TRBV9
J: TRBJ1-2

CDR3: CAISDRDRGSEAFF
DNA: TGTGCCATCAGTGACCGAGACAGGGGTTCTGAAGCTTTCTTT
size: few
D: TRBD1
V: TRBV10-3
J: TRBJ1-1

CDR3: CASSLGTSGELFF
DNA: TGCGCCAGCAGCTTGGGGACGTCCGGGGAGCTGTTTTTT
size: .
D: .
V: TRBV5-1
J: TRBJ2-2

CDR3: CASSFFRASGANVLTF
DNA: TGTGCCAGCAGTTTTTTTCGGGCGTCTGGGGCCAACGTCCTGACTTTC
size: once
D: .
V: TRBV12-3/TRBV12-4
J: TRBJ2-6

CDR3: CASRPGADDGYTF
DNA: TGTGCCAGCAGACCGGGAGCCGATGATGGCTACACCTTC
size: .
D: .
V: TRBV2
J: TRBJ1-2

CDR3: CASSLEGVIYGYTF
DNA: TGTGCCAGCAGTTTAGAGGGGGTTATCTATGGCTACACCTTC
size: .
D: .
V: TRBV12-3/TRBV12-4
J: TRBJ1-2

CDR3: CASSLVKGGYEQYF
DNA: TGCGCCAGCAGCTTGGTGAAGGGTGGTTACGAGCAGTACTTC
size: .
D: .
V: TRBV5-1
J: TRBJ2-7

CDR3: CASSLTYRDTEAFF
DNA: TGTGCCAGCAGTCTAACTTACAGGGACACTGAAGCTTTCTTT
size: few
D: .
V: TRBV6-1
J: TRBJ1-1

CDR3: CASSLPGQGTDTQYF
DNA: TGCGCCAGCAGTCTTCCGGGACAGGGGACAGATACGCAGTATTTT
size: .
D: TRBD1
V: TRBV10-2
J: TRBJ2-3

CDR3: CASSFPRGEQTYEQYF
DNA: TGCGCCAGCAGTTTCCCCCGGGGGGAGCAAACCTACGAGCAGTACTTC
size: .
D: TRBD2
V: TRBV5-1
J: TRBJ2-7

CDR3: CATSDFGTGTQYF
DNA: TGTGCCACCAGTGATTTTGGGACAGGGACGCAGTATTTT
size: .
D: TRBD1
V: TRBV24-1
J: TRBJ2-3

CDR3: CSAAGQKETQYF
DNA: TGCAGTGCCGCGGGACAGAAAGAGACCCAGTACTTC
size: .
D: .
V: TRBV20-1
J: TRBJ2-5

CDR3: CASSSNLGIGGGATGELFF
DNA: TGTGCCAGCAGTTCCAACCTCGGAATCGGCGGGGGTGCCACCGGGGAGCTGTTTTTT
size: .
D: TRBD2
V: TRBV2
J: TRBJ2-2

CDR3: CASSPLAGGGTGELFF
DNA: TGTGCCAGCAGTCCCCTAGCGGGAGGGGGCACCGGGGAGCTGTTTTTT
size: few
D: TRBD2
V: TRBV6-2/TRBV6-3
J: TRBJ2-2

CDR3: CASSQSPYEQYF
DNA: TGTGCCAGCAGCCAATCCCCCTACGAGCAGTACTTC
size: .
D: .
V: TRBV14
J: TRBJ2-7

CDR3: CASSGGQRSYEQYF
DNA: TGCGCCAGCAGCGGGGGACAGCGCTCCTACGAGCAGTACTTC
size: .
D: TRBD1
V: TRBV5-1
J: TRBJ2-7

CDR3: CATSDPPADTQYF
DNA: TGTGCCACCAGTGATCCCCCTGCAGATACGCAGTATTTT
size: many
D: .
V: TRBV24-1
J: TRBJ2-3

CDR3: CASQLAGSYEQYF
DNA: TGTGCCAGTCAGCTGGCGGGTTCCTACGAGCAGTACTTC
size: .
D: .
V: TRBV10-3
J: TRBJ2-7